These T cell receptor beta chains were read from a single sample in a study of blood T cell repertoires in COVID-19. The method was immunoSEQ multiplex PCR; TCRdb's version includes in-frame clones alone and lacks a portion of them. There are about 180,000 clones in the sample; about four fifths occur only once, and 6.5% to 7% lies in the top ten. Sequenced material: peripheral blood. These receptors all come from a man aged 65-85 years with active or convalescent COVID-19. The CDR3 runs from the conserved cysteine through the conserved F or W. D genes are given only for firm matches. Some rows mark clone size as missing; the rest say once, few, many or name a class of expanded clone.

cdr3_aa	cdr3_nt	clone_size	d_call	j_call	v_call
CASTVQGAGELFF	TGTGCCAGCACCGTTCAGGGGGCCGGGGAGCTGTTTTTT	NA	TRBD1	TRBJ2-2	TRBV18
CASSRQEDSEQYF	TGTGCCAGCAGTCGTCAAGAGGATTCCGAGCAGTACTTC	NA	NA	TRBJ2-7	TRBV12-3/TRBV12-4
CASSFQDRGNYGYTF	TGTGCCAGCAGCTTTCAGGACAGGGGAAACTATGGCTACACCTTC	NA	TRBD1	TRBJ1-2	TRBV7-6
CASSLWTGRETSGYTF	TGTGCCAGCAGCCTATGGACAGGGCGGGAGACTTCCGGCTACACCTTC	once	TRBD1	TRBJ1-2	TRBV11-2
CASSIRVSTEAFF	TGTGCCAGTAGTATCCGGGTCAGCACTGAAGCTTTCTTT	NA	NA	TRBJ1-1	TRBV19
CASMGTVFLPLHF	TGTGCCAGCATGGGGACAGTTTTTTTACCCCTCCACTTT	NA	TRBD1	TRBJ1-6	TRBV6-5
CASSPGTADNSPLHF	TGCGCCAGCAGCCCTGGGACAGCGGATAATTCACCCCTCCACTTT	few	TRBD1	TRBJ1-6	TRBV5-1
CASRPAGADTQYF	TGTGCCAGCAGACCAGCGGGAGCAGATACGCAGTATTTT	NA	TRBD2	TRBJ2-3	TRBV3-1/TRBV3-2
CASRRGREGETQYF	TGTGCCAGCAGACGGGGTCGCGAAGGGGAGACCCAGTACTTC	NA	NA	TRBJ2-5	TRBV2
CASSVNQGYNSPLHF	TGTGCCAGCAGCGTAAACCAGGGCTATAATTCACCCCTCCACTTT	few	NA	TRBJ1-6	TRBV9
CASSESREGGNTIYF	TGTGCCAGCAGTGAGAGTCGGGAAGGTGGAAACACCATATATTTT	NA	NA	TRBJ1-3	TRBV2
CASSFLAGTGELFF	TGTGCCAGCAGCTTCCTAGCGGGGACCGGGGAGCTGTTTTTT	NA	TRBD2	TRBJ2-2	TRBV7-6
CASSPAGDQPQHF	TGTGCCAGCTCCCCCGCAGGGGATCAGCCCCAGCATTTT	NA	NA	TRBJ1-5	TRBV18
CATQRHRSERETQYF	TGTGCCACCCAACGTCATCGGAGCGAGAGGGAGACCCAGTACTTC	NA	NA	TRBJ2-5	TRBV7-6
CASGGTSGYNEQFF	TGCGCCAGTGGGGGGACTAGCGGTTACAATGAGCAGTTCTTC	NA	TRBD2	TRBJ2-1	TRBV5-1
CASSQSPGVNEQFF	TGTGCCAGCAGCCAATCCCCGGGGGTCAATGAGCAGTTCTTC	NA	NA	TRBJ2-1	TRBV3-1/TRBV3-2
CASSSTSNQPQHF	TGTGCCAGCTCTTCTACTAGCAATCAGCCCCAGCATTTT	NA	NA	TRBJ1-5	TRBV6-5
CASSLDRGPYEQYF	TGTGCCAGCAGCCTCGACAGGGGGCCCTACGAGCAGTACTTC	NA	TRBD1	TRBJ2-7	TRBV3-1/TRBV3-2
CASSLTNIRGVQPQHF	TGTGCCAGCAGCTTAACGAATATTAGGGGTGTACAGCCCCAGCATTTT	few	NA	TRBJ1-5	TRBV7-8
CASPMGGSNTGELFF	TGTGCCAGCCCGATGGGGGGGTCGAACACCGGGGAGCTGTTTTTT	NA	TRBD2	TRBJ2-2	TRBV6-1
CASSPQNEKLFF	TGTGCCAGCTCACCCCAGAATGAAAAACTGTTTTTT	NA	NA	TRBJ1-4	TRBV18
CASSQDLAGDQPQHF	TGTGCCAGCAGCCAAGATCTTGCGGGAGATCAGCCCCAGCATTTT	NA	NA	TRBJ1-5	TRBV4-2
CASSGDRALYGYTF	TGTGCCAGCAGCGGGGACAGGGCTCTCTATGGCTACACCTTC	NA	TRBD1	TRBJ1-2	TRBV2
CASSSGLARSDEQYF	TGCGCCAGCAGCTCCGGACTAGCGCGCAGCGACGAGCAGTACTTC	NA	TRBD2	TRBJ2-7	TRBV5-1
CASSEAGLAGYPFF	TGTGCCAGCAGTGAAGCAGGACTAGCGGGATATCCGTTCTTC	NA	TRBD2	TRBJ2-1	TRBV6-1
CASSSGSLEAFF	TGTGCCAGCAGTTCAGGGTCCCTCGAGGCTTTCTTT	NA	NA	TRBJ1-1	TRBV6-5
CASSGGPPAGAGEQFF	TGTGCCAGCAGCGGGGGCCCTCCGGCGGGAGCGGGTGAGCAGTTCTTC	NA	TRBD2	TRBJ2-1	TRBV9
CASSLGVAGENNEQFF	TGTGCCAGCAGCTTGGGGGTAGCGGGGGAAAACAATGAGCAGTTCTTC	large	TRBD2	TRBJ2-1	TRBV5-4
CASSLGMGFGELFF	TGTGCCAGCAGCTTAGGGATGGGCTTCGGGGAGCTGTTTTTT	NA	NA	TRBJ2-2	TRBV7-9
CASSASGGPYEQYF	TGTGCCAGCAGCGCTAGCGGGGGCCCCTACGAGCAGTACTTC	NA	TRBD2	TRBJ2-7	TRBV6-2/TRBV6-3
CASSLGGADTGELFF	TGCGCCAGCAGCTTAGGGGGGGCAGACACCGGGGAGCTGTTTTTT	NA	NA	TRBJ2-2	TRBV5-1
CASSIQGARNTEAFF	TGTGCCAGCAGTATACAGGGGGCCCGGAACACTGAAGCTTTCTTT	NA	TRBD1	TRBJ1-1	TRBV28
CASSLEGSGSEQYF	TGTGCCAGCAGCTTAGAGGGATCTGGGAGCGAGCAGTACTTC	NA	NA	TRBJ2-7	TRBV7-9
CASTPGLTSTDTQYF	TGTGCCAGCACCCCGGGACTCACTAGCACAGATACGCAGTATTTT	NA	NA	TRBJ2-3	TRBV7-3
CASSTTTGINYGYTF	TGTGCCAGCAGCACCACGACAGGGATTAACTATGGCTACACCTTC	few	TRBD1	TRBJ1-2	TRBV7-8
CASSRSRGNTEAFF	TGTGCCAGCAGCCGTAGTAGAGGAAACACTGAAGCTTTCTTT	NA	NA	TRBJ1-1	TRBV3-1/TRBV3-2
CAFRPRAATNEKLFF	TGTGCCTTCCGACCTAGAGCCGCAACTAATGAAAAACTGTTTTTT	NA	NA	TRBJ1-4	TRBV30
CSASAGGAFF	TGCAGTGCTAGTGCGGGAGGAGCTTTCTTT	NA	NA	TRBJ1-1	TRBV20-1
CASSPPPRTGGIFYGYTF	TGTGCCAGCAGTCCTCCCCCCCGGACAGGGGGCATCTTCTATGGCTACACCTTC	NA	TRBD1	TRBJ1-2	TRBV7-9
CASSQGPSGTSYEQYF	TGTGCCAGCAGCCAAGGCCCCAGCGGGACCTCCTACGAGCAGTACTTC	NA	TRBD2	TRBJ2-7	TRBV3-1/TRBV3-2
CATSDSGATDTQYF	TGTGCCACCAGTGATTCGGGAGCCACAGATACGCAGTATTTT	NA	NA	TRBJ2-3	TRBV24-1
CSAQRDRGYNEQFF	TGCAGCGCACAACGGGACAGGGGCTACAATGAGCAGTTCTTC	NA	TRBD1	TRBJ2-1	TRBV29-1
CASSPGDRETYEQYF	TGTGCCAGCAGCCCCGGAGACAGGGAGACCTACGAGCAGTACTTC	once	TRBD1	TRBJ2-7	TRBV6-2/TRBV6-3
CASRETSGPYNEQFF	TGTGCCAGCAGGGAGACTAGCGGGCCCTACAATGAGCAGTTCTTC	NA	TRBD2	TRBJ2-1	TRBV7-3
CASSATDRNNEQFF	TGTGCCAGCTCAGCAACCGACAGGAACAATGAGCAGTTCTTC	NA	NA	TRBJ2-1	TRBV18
CASSEALVGGYNSPLHF	TGTGCCAGCAGTGAAGCCCTGGTGGGGGGCTATAATTCACCCCTCCACTTT	NA	NA	TRBJ1-6	TRBV6-1
CASSRDRANYGYTF	TGTGCCAGTAGTCGGGACAGGGCTAACTATGGCTACACCTTC	NA	TRBD1	TRBJ1-2	TRBV19
CASSYSTGDLQETQYF	TGTGCCAGCAGTTACTCGACAGGGGACCTCCAAGAGACCCAGTACTTC	NA	TRBD1	TRBJ2-5	TRBV6-5
CASSRQRLGGEQYF	TGTGCCAGCAGCCGACAGCGATTAGGAGGGGAGCAGTACTTC	NA	NA	TRBJ2-7	TRBV11-2
CASSSGGGPYNEQFF	TGCGCCAGCAGCTCCGGAGGTGGTCCCTACAATGAGCAGTTCTTC	once	NA	TRBJ2-1	TRBV5-1
CASKDSSFGNTIYF	TGTGCCAGCAAAGACAGCAGCTTTGGAAACACCATATATTTT	NA	NA	TRBJ1-3	TRBV6-6
CASSVVSGSLNEQFF	TGTGCCAGCAGCGTAGTAAGCGGGAGTTTGAATGAGCAGTTCTTC	many	TRBD2	TRBJ2-1	TRBV9
CASSLGTGPTEAFF	TGCGCCAGCAGCTTGGGTACAGGTCCCACTGAAGCTTTCTTT	NA	NA	TRBJ1-1	TRBV5-1
CASSPRQGSTDTQYF	TGTGCCAGCTCACCACGGCAGGGATCAACAGATACGCAGTATTTT	NA	NA	TRBJ2-3	TRBV18
CASSFGAKDTQYF	TGTGCCAGCAGTTTCGGAGCAAAAGATACGCAGTATTTT	NA	NA	TRBJ2-3	TRBV6-6
CASSPEPQGKPGYTF	TGTGCCAGCAGCCCAGAGCCGCAGGGGAAGCCTGGCTACACCTTC	NA	NA	TRBJ1-2	TRBV5-4
CASSSESNQPQHF	TGTGCCAGCAGCTCGGAGAGCAATCAGCCCCAGCATTTT	NA	NA	TRBJ1-5	TRBV7-3
CASSISPNQPQHF	TGTGCCAGTAGTATATCCCCAAATCAGCCCCAGCATTTT	NA	NA	TRBJ1-5	TRBV19
CASSLTIASTDTQYF	TGTGCCAGCAGCTTAACAATAGCTAGCACAGATACGCAGTATTTT	NA	NA	TRBJ2-3	TRBV7-3